What follows are 4 T cell receptor beta chains derived from one specimen sequenced in a study of T-cell memory formation after mild COVID-19. TCRdb used MiXCR to reprocess the 5' RACE reads, holding one entry per CDR3 protein. The sample gives fewer than 75,000 distinct CDR3 sequences, more than 9% of which show up once; around 23% is in the top ten. Sequenced sample: PBMCs or a T cell subset sorted from them (not recorded which). Source of these receptors: a man between 18 and 35 years old who had mild COVID-19 (a few samples of this study predate the infection). Cell type and time point are not known.

V usage is TRBV3-1 and J usage is TRBJ1-1; D gene uncertain. The CDR3 is 15 residues long. V was shortened by 1 base and J by 1 base, with 10 bases between the two germline ends. CDR1 and CDR2 from the germline V gene are LGHDT and YNNKEL (reference sequence). The CDR3 is CASSQGPGSNTEAFF. For the CDR3, the DNA is TGTGCCAGCAGCCAAGGTCCGGGGTCGAACACTGAAGCTTTCTTT.

V usage is TRBV20-1 and J usage is TRBJ2-5; the match to TRBD1 covers 7 bases. The CDR3 length is 14 residues. V shed 6 bases and J 2 bases; nucleotides not matched to a gene: 9. Germline CDR1 and CDR2: DFQATT and SNEGSKA (reference sequence). CDR3 protein: CSANRDSHQETQYF. The CDR3 DNA reads as TGCAGTGCCAACCGGGACAGTCATCAAGAGACCCAGTACTTC.

CDR3 DNA: TGTGCCAGCAGTTACACGGTATCCTCACCCCTCCACTTT. Amino acid sequence: CASSYTVSSPLHF. The chain recombines TRBV6-5 with TRBJ1-6, with unresolved D. The germline CDR1 and CDR2 sequences are MNHEY and SVGAGI. V lost 2 bases and J 10 bases, leaving 9 bases between the germline ends. The CDR3 covers 13 residues.

The chain combines TRBV2 with TRBJ2-7; D possibly corresponds to TRBD2 (6 bases). The CDR3 totals 13 residues. V lost 7 bases and J lost 4, with 14 bases in between. Germline lookup yields CDR1 SNHLY and CDR2 FYNNEI. The CDR3 here is CASNRETSYEQYV. The CDR3, as DNA: TGTGCCAGCAATCGGGAGACCTCATACGAGCAGTACGTC.